The 26 T cell receptor beta chains reported below all come from one sample, sequenced in a study of T cell clonality in common variable immunodeficiency. Using immunoSEQ multiplex PCR, the repertoire was profiled, and TCRdb retains in-frame clones only, with some absent. The sample is made up of 35,000 to 50,000 clones, none counted only once. The sample was peripheral blood mononuclear cells. These receptors came from a person aged 18-70 years in good health.

Many counts were recorded for this clone. The read terminates 3 residues ahead of where the CDR3 ends, so the germline J gene completes it. This chain uses TRBV2 with TRBJ2-3; the D gene is possibly TRBD1 (5 bases). The germline V gene has CDR1 SNHLY and CDR2 FYNNEI. The CDR3 runs 17 residues. Trimming shortened V by 0 bases and J by 3 bases, and 16 bases separated the two germline ends. CDR3 bases read: TGTGCCAGCAGTGAAGCGCTTGGGGCAGTTGGGACAGATACG. It yields the protein CASSEALGAVGTDT. The full-length CDR3 reads as CASSEALGAVGTDTQYF. The variable domain in full, completed from reference TRBV2 and TRBJ2-3, reads EPEVTQTPSHQVTQMGQEVILRCVPISNHLYFYWYRQILGQKVEFLVSFYNNEISEKSEIFDDQFSVERPDGSNFTLKIRSTKLEDSAMYFCASSEALGAVGTDTQYFGPGTRLTVL.

The table lists this clone with many counts. The missing CDR3 end, 3 residues past where the read stops, is filled in from the germline J gene. The V call is TRBV12-3 or TRBV12-4, the J call TRBJ1-5; possibly TRBD1 for D (5 bases). The CDR3 extends over 14 amino acids. V was cut by 9 bases and J by 1 base, with 13 bases left in between. The CDR3 bases that were read are TGTGCCAGTTCGGACATTGACAGCAATCAGCCC. It codes for CASSDIDSNQP. The CDR3 in its entirety is CASSDIDSNQPQHF.

This clone came up many times. The read ends 3 residues early relative to the CDR3; the germline J gene fills the gap. The J gene is TRBJ2-7, the V gene TRBV7-9; the D is unclear. V lost 1 base and J 4 bases, leaving 5 bases between the germline ends. Germline CDR1 is SEHNR and CDR2 is FQNEAQ (reference sequence). This CDR3 is 12 amino acids long. CDR3 protein: CASSLGQYEQYF. CDR3 DNA, as far as it was read: TGTGCCAGCAGCTTAGGTCAGTACGAG. Using reference TRBV7-9 and TRBJ2-7 for the parts outside the CDR3, the full variable domain is DTGVSQNPRHKITKRGQNVTFRCDPISEHNRLYWYRQTLGQGPEFLTYFQNEAQLEKSRLLSDRFSAERPKGSFSTLEIQRTEQGDSAMYLCASSLGQYEQYFGPGTRLTVT.

This clone was observed at least ten times. The read ends 3 residues shy of where the CDR3 ends; the end is completed using the germline J gene. The chain links TRBV12-5 to TRBJ2-5; TRBD2 matches 12 bases. The CDR3 is made up of 21 amino acids. V lost 0 bases to trimming and J lost 1 base; unmatched junction nucleotides: 15. Germline V gene lookup returns CDR1 LGHNT and CDR2 FRNRAP. CDR3 amino acids: CASGLVLNRNRLAGAQETQYF. The sequenced CDR3 bases are TGTGCTAGTGGTTTGGTACTTAATCGTAATCGACTAGCGGGGGCCCAAGAGACC.

The sample holds many counts of this clone. The read terminates 3 residues before the CDR3 end, so the remaining end is supplied by the germline J gene. The chain joins TRBV28 to TRBJ2-7, with D perhaps TRBD2 (5 bases). CDR3 length equals 14 residues. Germline V gene data show CDR1 as MDHEN and CDR2 as SYDVKM. V lost 7 bases to trimming and J lost 4 bases, with 17 bases between them. CDR3 DNA, as far as it was read: TGTGCCAGCACCGCAGCGGAGAGATCGTACGAG. Protein: CASTAAERSYE. The CDR3 reads in full as CASTAAERSYEQYF.

There are many counts of this clone. The CDR3 goes on 3 residues after the read ends, and that part is filled in from the germline J gene. V is TRBV18 and J is TRBJ1-1; a weak D match, TRBD1 (5 bases). V shed 1 base and J shed 0 bases, with 9 bases lying between them. The CDR3 consists of 15 residues. Per germline, CDR1 KGHSH and CDR2 LQKENI. Partial CDR3 DNA: TGTGCCAGCTCACCACGGGGCACCATGAACACTGAA. It translates to CASSPRGTMNTE. From start to end, the CDR3 is CASSPRGTMNTEAFF.

This clone was recorded many times. The CDR3 DNA, read in part, is TGTGCCAGCCGTGATCTCATCTCGAGGAACTATGGC. Its translation is CASRDLISRNYG. The entire CDR3 protein is CASRDLISRNYGYTF. The rearrangement links TRBV5-4 to TRBJ1-2, with no clear D. Sequencing ends 3 residues short of the CDR3 end; the germline J gene provides the rest. This CDR3 contains 15 residues. Deletions cut 7 bases from V and 2 bases from J, with 18 bases between. Germline V gives CDR1 SGHNT, CDR2 YYREEE (reference sequence).

In this sample, this clone turned up many times. The read terminates 3 residues before the CDR3 end, so the remaining end is supplied by the germline J gene. J is TRBJ2-7 and V is TRBV2; TRBD1 agrees at 7 bases. V gave up 5 bases and J gave up 5 bases; unmatched junction bases: 9. The CDR3 consists of 14 residues. Germline V gene sequence: CDR1 SNHLY, CDR2 FYNNEI. The CDR3 bases that were read are TGTGCCAGCAGTACAGGGGCTCGTTCCCACGAG. It is translated as CASSTGARSHE. The whole CDR3 sequence is CASSTGARSHEQYF.

This clone has ten or more counts. The read ends 3 residues early relative to the CDR3; the germline J gene fills the gap. The chain combines TRBV7-3 with TRBJ2-2; 16 nucleotides match TRBD2. This CDR3 contains 18 residues. Germline values: CDR1 SGHTA, CDR2 FQGTGA. V was clipped by 8 bases and J by 6 bases; unmatched bases: 12. CDR3 bases read: TGTGCCAGCCCTCCTCCGGGACTAGCGGGGGGGCCGGCCGGGGAG. Residues: CASPPPGLAGGPAGE. From start to end, the CDR3 is CASPPPGLAGGPAGELFF. The full variable domain, in which reference TRBV7-3 and TRBJ2-2 provide the parts outside the CDR3, is GAGVSQTPSNKVTEKGKYVELRCDPISGHTALYWYRQSLGQGPEFLIYFQGTGAADDSGLPNDRFFAVRPEGSVSTLKIQRTERGDSAVYLCASPPPGLAGGPAGELFFGEGSRLTVL.

This clone was seen at least ten times. The read comes to an end 3 residues before the CDR3 does, leaving the germline J gene to fill in the end. The chain has TRBV7-2 and TRBJ2-7; 10 bases are shared with TRBD2. The CDR3 runs to 14 residues. J lost 3 bases, V lost 5 bases, and 4 bases had no gene match. In germline, CDR1 is SGHTA, CDR2 FQGNSA. The CDR3 here is CASSRSSGSYEQYF. The CDR3 DNA, read in part, is TGTGCCAGCAGCAGATCTAGCGGGAGCTACGAG.

Ten or more counts support this clone. The CDR3 end falls 3 residues outside the read, so it is completed with the germline J gene. This sequence joins TRBV30 and TRBJ1-1; no reliable D call. Germline V lookup: CDR1 GTSNPN, CDR2 SVGIG (reference sequence). This CDR3 has 14 residues. V dropped 4 bases and J dropped 5 bases, with 17 bases sitting between them. Incomplete CDR3 DNA: TGTGCCTGGACTCCCTCGGGTGTTTGGACTGAA. Translating it yields CAWTPSGVWTE. From start to end, the CDR3 is CAWTPSGVWTEAFF. Supplemented by reference TRBV30 and TRBJ1-1, the full variable domain reads SQTIHQWPATLVQPVGSPLSLECTVEGTSNPNLYWYRQAAGRGLQLLFYSVGIGQISSEVPQNLSASRPQDRQFILSSKKLLLSDSGFYLCAWTPSGVWTEAFFGQGTRLTVV.

This clone was observed many times. The read stops 3 residues short of the end of the CDR3; the missing end is completed from the germline J gene. This chain joins TRBV28 and TRBJ2-7; TRBD1 matches at 11 bases. This CDR3 is 17 amino acids long. CDR1 is MDHEN and CDR2 is SYDVKM in the germline V gene. V lost 3 bases to trimming and J lost 2 bases; unmatched junction nucleotides: 9. CDR3 sequence reads: CASSFLSGTGGTYEQYF. The covered CDR3 bases are TGTGCCAGCAGTTTTTTATCCGGGACAGGGGGAACCTACGAG.

This clone occurred many times. The CDR3: CASSSGDLPNNEQFF. Partial CDR3 DNA: TGTGCCAGCAGTTCAGGAGACCTCCCAAACAATGAG. The V gene is TRBV27, the J gene TRBJ2-1; no definite D call. Coverage ceases 3 residues before the CDR3 finishes, and the germline J gene fills in the end. The CDR3 spans 15 residues. V shed 4 bases and J shed 5 bases, with 15 bases lying between them. In germline, CDR1 is MNHEY, CDR2 SMNVEV (reference sequence).

This clone has a count of ten or more. Read coverage stops 3 residues before the CDR3 terminus; the germline J gene supplies the remainder. The V and J genes are TRBV24-1 and TRBJ2-7; 7 bases are a match to TRBD1. The germline CDR1 and CDR2 sequences are KGHDR and SFDVKD. The CDR3 consists of 15 residues. Trimming cost V 3 bases and J 2 bases; bases outside gene matches: 6. The sequenced CDR3 bases are TGTGCCACCAGTGATGGGGACAGAGAAACCTACGAG. This codes for CATSDGDRETYE. The whole CDR3 sequence is CATSDGDRETYEQYF.

This clone was seen repeatedly, ten times or more. The read ends 3 residues shy of where the CDR3 ends; the end is completed using the germline J gene. This rearrangement joins TRBV20-1 to TRBJ2-5; 10 positions agree with TRBD2. Germline V CDR1 and CDR2: DFQATT, SNEGSKA (reference sequence). The CDR3 spans 15 residues. CDR3 DNA (partial): TGCAGCGAAGCCGAACTAGCGGGACGCCTAGAGACC. This codes for CSEAELAGRLET. The whole CDR3 protein is CSEAELAGRLETQYF.

This clone has ten or more counts. With the read ending 3 residues before the CDR3 end, the germline J gene is used to fill in that end. This sequence joins TRBV6-1 and TRBJ1-1; 10 bases map to TRBD1. V trimming: 1 base; J trimming: 6 bases; junction bases outside the gene matches: 5. CDR1 and CDR2 from the germline V gene are MNHNS and SASEGT. CDR3 size: 15 residues. This CDR3 is CASSEGTGGSSEAFF. Partial CDR3 DNA: TGTGCCAGCAGTGAAGGGACAGGGGGGTCGTCTGAA.

With regard to this clone: Read coverage stops 3 residues before the CDR3 terminus; the germline J gene supplies the remainder. The V gene is TRBV18, the J gene TRBJ1-2, with no clear D. The CDR3 covers 15 residues. Germline V gene sequence: CDR1 KGHSH, CDR2 LQKENI. The CDR3: CASSQASSKAYDYTF. CDR3 bases read: TGTGCCAGCTCACAGGCGTCTAGCAAGGCCTACGAC.

This clone showed up just a few times. The read gets to within 3 residues of the CDR3 end, and the germline J gene fills in the rest. The genes are TRBV19 and TRBJ1-2, with D maybe TRBD1 (5 bases). Germline V gene sequence: CDR1 LNHDA, CDR2 SQIVND (reference sequence). CDR3 size: 17 residues. CDR3 amino acids: CASSRGLAGGMADDYTF. The DNA read from the CDR3 is TGTGCCAGTAGTAGGGGACTAGCGGGAGGGATGGCCGACGAC. The variable domain in full, completed from reference TRBV19 and TRBJ1-2, reads DGGITQSPKYLFRKEGQNVTLSCEQNLNHDAMYWYRQDPGQGLRLIYYSQIVNDFQKGDIAEGYSVSREKKESFPLTVTSAQKNPTAFYLCASSRGLAGGMADDYTFGSGTRLTVV.

The sample holds many counts of this clone. The read gets to within 3 residues of the CDR3 end, and the germline J gene fills in the rest. This chain joins TRBV20-1 and TRBJ2-1; TRBD2 might be the D (5 bases). With 0 bases removed from V and 5 bases from J, the gap between germline ends came to 14 bases. The CDR3 length is 15 residues. Germline V gene lookup returns CDR1 DFQATT and CDR2 SNEGSKA (reference sequence). The DNA read from the CDR3 is TGCAGTGCTAGAGAGAGGCGGACTGGGAACAATGAG. Protein product: CSARERRTGNNE. The full CDR3 protein is CSARERRTGNNEQFF.

This clone has a handful of counts. It differs at one base from a far larger clone, so likely a read error. The read comes to an end 3 residues before the CDR3 does, leaving the germline J gene to fill in the end. This sample includes further DNA sequences coding for the same CDR3. The chain carries TRBV19 and TRBJ2-7, with TRBD2 as a possible D gene (7 bases). Germline CDR1 and CDR2: LNHDA and SQIVND (reference sequence). CDR3 size: 15 residues. The CDR3 protein is CASSIVGGATNEQYF. Partial CDR3 DNA: TGTGCCAGCAGTATTGTGGGGGGGGCCACCAACGAG.

This clone was counted many times. The missing CDR3 end, 3 residues past where the read stops, is filled in from the germline J gene. The V call is TRBV19, the J call TRBJ2-5; TRBD2 aligns across 8 bases. CDR1 is LNHDA and CDR2 is SQIVND in the germline V gene (reference sequence). This CDR3 contains 18 residues. With V trimmed by 3 bases and J by 1 base, 13 bases remained unmatched. The CDR3 spells CASSILGRGSAIQETQYF. CDR3 DNA (partial): TGTGCCAGTAGTATTCTCGGGAGGGGGTCGGCGATCCAAGAGACC.

Ten or more counts support this clone. The read falls 3 residues short of the CDR3 end, and the missing part is taken from the germline J gene. This sequence joins TRBV28 and TRBJ2-7; 8 bases are a match to TRBD1. The CDR3 contains 16 residues. Per the germline V gene, CDR1 is MDHEN and CDR2 is SYDVKM. J gave up 3 bases and V 2 bases, and 9 bases lay outside the gene matches. The CDR3 reads CASSLPDRDWNYEQYF. The sequenced CDR3 bases are TGTGCCAGCAGTTTACCGGACAGGGATTGGAACTACGAG.

At least ten counts were recorded for this clone. The CDR3 end is not reached by the read, which stops 3 residues before it; the germline J gene fills it in. The gene calls are TRBV6-8 and TRBJ1-1; D is unresolved. Trimming removed 4 bases at V and 1 base at J, with 16 bases between. The CDR3 spans 16 residues. Germline CDR1 reads MNHGY; CDR2 reads SAAAGT. The CDR3 bases that were read are TGTGCCAGCAGTTTACGCCAGGTTTGCCCGAACACTGAA. Residues: CASSLRQVCPNTE. The complete CDR3 reads CASSLRQVCPNTEAFF.

This clone has a count of ten or more. The read gets to within 3 residues of the CDR3 end, and the germline J gene fills in the rest. J is TRBJ2-2 and V is TRBV2; 11 bases agree with TRBD1. J gave up 7 bases and V 5 bases, and 3 bases lay outside the gene matches. The CDR3 totals 14 residues. Looked up from germline, CDR1 is SNHLY and CDR2 is FYNNEI. This CDR3 is CASSPGTGGGELFF. Partial CDR3 DNA: TGTGCCAGCAGTCCCGGGACAGGGGGCGGGGAG.

Many counts were recorded for this clone. From the germline J gene comes the end of the CDR3, since the read stops 3 residues before it. The V gene is TRBV7-6, the J gene TRBJ2-1, with 10 bases lining up with TRBD2. V lost 1 base and J lost 4; bases outside the gene matches: 1. CDR3 length equals 15 residues. Germline lookup yields CDR1 SGHVS and CDR2 FNYEAQ. CDR3 protein: CASSLEAGGYNEQFF. The CDR3 bases that were read are TGTGCCAGCAGCTTAGAAGCGGGGGGGTACAATGAG.

This clone was counted ten times or more. The read gets to within 3 residues of the CDR3 end, and the germline J gene fills in the rest. The V and J genes are TRBV5-1 and TRBJ2-7, with D perhaps matching TRBD2 (5 bases). Germline values: CDR1 SGHRS, CDR2 YFSETQ. V lost 1 base and J lost 4, with 12 bases in between. The CDR3 is 14 residues long. The part of the CDR3 DNA that was read is TGCGCCAGCAGCTTGCGCGGACTGTCTTACGAG. Encoded protein: CASSLRGLSYE. The CDR3, in full, reads CASSLRGLSYEQYF.